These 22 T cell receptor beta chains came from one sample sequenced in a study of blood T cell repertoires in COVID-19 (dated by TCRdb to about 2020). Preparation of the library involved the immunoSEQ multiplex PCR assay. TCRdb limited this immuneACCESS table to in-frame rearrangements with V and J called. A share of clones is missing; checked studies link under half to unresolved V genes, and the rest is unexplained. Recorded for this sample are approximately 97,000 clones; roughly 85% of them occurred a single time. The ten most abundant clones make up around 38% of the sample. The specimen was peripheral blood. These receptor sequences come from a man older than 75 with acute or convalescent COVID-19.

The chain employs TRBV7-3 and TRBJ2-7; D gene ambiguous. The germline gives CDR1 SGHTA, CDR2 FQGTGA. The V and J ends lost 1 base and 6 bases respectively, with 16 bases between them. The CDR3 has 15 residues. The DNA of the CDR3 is TGTGCCAGCAGCTTAATTTCGTCGGGTCCGGGCGAGCAGTACTTC. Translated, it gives CASSLISSGPGEQYF.

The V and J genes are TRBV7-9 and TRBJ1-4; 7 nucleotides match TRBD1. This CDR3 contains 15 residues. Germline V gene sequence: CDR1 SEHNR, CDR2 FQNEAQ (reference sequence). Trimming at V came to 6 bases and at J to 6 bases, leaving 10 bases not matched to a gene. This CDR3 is CASSHPGQTYEKLFF. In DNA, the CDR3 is TGTGCCAGCAGTCATCCGGGACAGACCTATGAAAAACTGTTTTTT.

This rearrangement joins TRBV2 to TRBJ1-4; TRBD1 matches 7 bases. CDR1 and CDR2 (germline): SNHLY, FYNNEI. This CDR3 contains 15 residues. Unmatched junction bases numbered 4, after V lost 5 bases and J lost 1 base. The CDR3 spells CASSRGRLTNEKLFF. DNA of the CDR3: TGTGCCAGCAGTAGGGGGCGCTTAACTAATGAAAAACTGTTTTTT.

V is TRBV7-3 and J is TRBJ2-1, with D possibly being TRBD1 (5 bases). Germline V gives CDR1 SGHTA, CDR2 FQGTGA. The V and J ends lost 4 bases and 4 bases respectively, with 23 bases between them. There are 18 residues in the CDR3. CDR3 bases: TGTGCCAGCAGCTCCCATGGGGCCTTAACGTCGTATTACAATGAGCAGTTCTTC. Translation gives CASSSHGALTSYYNEQFF.

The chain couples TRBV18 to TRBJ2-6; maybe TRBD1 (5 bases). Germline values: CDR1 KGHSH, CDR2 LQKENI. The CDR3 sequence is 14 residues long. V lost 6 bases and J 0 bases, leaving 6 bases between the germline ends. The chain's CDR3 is CASSTASGANVLTF. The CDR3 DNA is TGTGCCAGCTCGACAGCCTCTGGGGCCAACGTCCTGACTTTC.

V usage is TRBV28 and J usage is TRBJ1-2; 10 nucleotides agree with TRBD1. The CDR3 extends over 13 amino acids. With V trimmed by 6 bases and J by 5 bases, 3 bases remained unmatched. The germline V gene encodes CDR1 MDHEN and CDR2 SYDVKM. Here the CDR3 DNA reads TGTGCCAGCAGCCGACAGGGGGCTTATGGCTACACCTTC. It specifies CASSRQGAYGYTF.

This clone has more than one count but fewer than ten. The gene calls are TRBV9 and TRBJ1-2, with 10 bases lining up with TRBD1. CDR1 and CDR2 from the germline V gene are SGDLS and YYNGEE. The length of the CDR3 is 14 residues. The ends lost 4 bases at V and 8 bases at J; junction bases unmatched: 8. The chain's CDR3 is CASSFGQGDLGYTF. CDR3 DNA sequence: TGTGCCAGCAGCTTTGGACAGGGGGATTTAGGCTACACCTTC.

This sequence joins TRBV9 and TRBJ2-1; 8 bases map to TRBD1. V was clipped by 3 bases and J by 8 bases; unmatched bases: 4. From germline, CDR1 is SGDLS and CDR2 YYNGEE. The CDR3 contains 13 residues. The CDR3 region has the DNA TGTGCCAGCAGCGCGGACAGGGTCGATGAGCAGTTCTTC. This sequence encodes CASSADRVDEQFF.

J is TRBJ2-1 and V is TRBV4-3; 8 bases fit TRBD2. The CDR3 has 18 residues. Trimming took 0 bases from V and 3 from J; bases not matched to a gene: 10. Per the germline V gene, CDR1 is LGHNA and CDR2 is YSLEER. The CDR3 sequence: CASSQESGAGASYNEQFF. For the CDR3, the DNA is TGCGCCAGCAGCCAAGAATCCGGAGCGGGAGCTAGCTACAATGAGCAGTTCTTC.

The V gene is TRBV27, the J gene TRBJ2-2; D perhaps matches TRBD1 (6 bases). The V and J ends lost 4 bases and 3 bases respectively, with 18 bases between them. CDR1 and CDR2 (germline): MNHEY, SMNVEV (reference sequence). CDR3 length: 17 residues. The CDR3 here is CASSWGQRRQYTGELFF. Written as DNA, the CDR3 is TGTGCCAGCAGTTGGGGACAACGGAGACAGTACACCGGGGAGCTGTTTTTT.

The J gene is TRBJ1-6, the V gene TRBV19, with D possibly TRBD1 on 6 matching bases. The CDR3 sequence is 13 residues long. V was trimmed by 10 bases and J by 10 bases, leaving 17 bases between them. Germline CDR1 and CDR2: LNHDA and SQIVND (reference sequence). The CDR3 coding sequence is TGTGCCATTTTGACAGGATCGTGCTCACCCCTCCACTTT. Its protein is CAILTGSCSPLHF.

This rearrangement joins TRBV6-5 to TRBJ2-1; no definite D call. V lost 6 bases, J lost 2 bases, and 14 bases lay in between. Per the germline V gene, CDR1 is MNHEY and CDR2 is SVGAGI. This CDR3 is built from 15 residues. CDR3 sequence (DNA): TGTGCCAGCAGGAGATTGCGAATACCCTACAATGAGCAGTTCTTC. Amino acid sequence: CASRRLRIPYNEQFF.

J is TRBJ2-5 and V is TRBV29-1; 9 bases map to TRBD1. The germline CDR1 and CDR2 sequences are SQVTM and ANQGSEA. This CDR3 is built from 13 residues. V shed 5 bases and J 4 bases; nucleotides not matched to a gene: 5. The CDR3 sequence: CSVTTGGGETQYF. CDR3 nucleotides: TGCAGCGTTACGACAGGGGGGGGAGAGACCCAGTACTTC.

CDR3 in DNA: TGTGCCAGCAATACCGGGACAGGACATATGAACACTGAAGCTTTCTTT. Its protein is CASNTGTGHMNTEAFF. The chain uses TRBV25-1 and TRBJ1-1, with 8 bases that match TRBD1. Germline trimming cut 7 bases from V and 0 bases from J; bases unmatched to any gene: 10. There are 16 residues in the CDR3. The germline gives CDR1 MGHDK, CDR2 SYGVNS.

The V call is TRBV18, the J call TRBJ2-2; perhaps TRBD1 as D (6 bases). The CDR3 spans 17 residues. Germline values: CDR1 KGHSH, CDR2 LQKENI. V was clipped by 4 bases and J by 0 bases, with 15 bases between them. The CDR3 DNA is TGTGCCAGCTCACGAGTGAGAGGACAGTCGAACACCGGGGAGCTGTTTTTT. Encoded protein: CASSRVRGQSNTGELFF. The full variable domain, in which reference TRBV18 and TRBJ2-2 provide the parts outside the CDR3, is NAGVMQNPRHLVRRRGQEARLRCSPMKGHSHVYWYRQLPEEGLKFMVYLQKENIIDESGMPKERFSAEFPKEGPSILRIQQVVRGDSAAYFCASSRVRGQSNTGELFFGEGSRLTVL.

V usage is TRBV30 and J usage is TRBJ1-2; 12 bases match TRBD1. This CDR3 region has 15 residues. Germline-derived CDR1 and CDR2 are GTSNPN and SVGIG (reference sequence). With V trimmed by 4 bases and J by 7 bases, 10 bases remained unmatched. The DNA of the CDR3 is TGTGCCTGGATTCCCCCCGGGACAGGGGGCTTTGGCTACACCTTC. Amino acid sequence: CAWIPPGTGGFGYTF.

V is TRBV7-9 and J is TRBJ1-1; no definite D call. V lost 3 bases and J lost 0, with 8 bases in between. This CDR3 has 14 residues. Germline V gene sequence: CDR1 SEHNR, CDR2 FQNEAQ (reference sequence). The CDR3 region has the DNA TGTGCCAGCAGCTTTGGTGAGTTGAACACTGAAGCTTTCTTT. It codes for CASSFGELNTEAFF.

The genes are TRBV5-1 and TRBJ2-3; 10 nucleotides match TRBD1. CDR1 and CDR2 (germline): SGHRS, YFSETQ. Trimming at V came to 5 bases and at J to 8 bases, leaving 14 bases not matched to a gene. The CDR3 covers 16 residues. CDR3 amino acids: CASRGTGDSVEGTQYF. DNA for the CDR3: TGCGCCAGCAGAGGGACAGGGGATTCGGTAGAAGGTACGCAGTATTTT.

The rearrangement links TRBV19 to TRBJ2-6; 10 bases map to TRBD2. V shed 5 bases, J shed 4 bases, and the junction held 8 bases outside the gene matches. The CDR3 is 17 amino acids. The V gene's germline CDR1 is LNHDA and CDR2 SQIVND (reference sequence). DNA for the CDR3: TGTGCCAGTAGTTTTGTAGCGGGAGGACCCGGGGCCAACGTCCTGACTTTC. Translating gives CASSFVAGGPGANVLTF.

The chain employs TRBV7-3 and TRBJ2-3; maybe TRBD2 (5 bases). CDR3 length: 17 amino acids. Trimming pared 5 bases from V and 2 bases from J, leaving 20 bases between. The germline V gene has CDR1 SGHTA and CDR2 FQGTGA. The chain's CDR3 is CASSPNGNQIYTDTQYF. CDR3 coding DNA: TGTGCCAGCAGCCCGAACGGGAATCAGATTTACACAGATACGCAGTATTTT.

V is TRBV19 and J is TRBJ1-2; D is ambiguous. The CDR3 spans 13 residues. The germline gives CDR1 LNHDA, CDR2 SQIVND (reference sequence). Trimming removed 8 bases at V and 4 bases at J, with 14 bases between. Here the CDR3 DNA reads TGTGCCAGTCGGACTCTCCGGGGCTATGGCTACACCTTC. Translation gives CASRTLRGYGYTF.

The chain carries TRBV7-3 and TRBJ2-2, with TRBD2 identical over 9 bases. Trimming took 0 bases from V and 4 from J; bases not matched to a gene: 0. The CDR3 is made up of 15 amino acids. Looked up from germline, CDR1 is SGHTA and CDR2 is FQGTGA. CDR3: CASSLTSGSTGELFF. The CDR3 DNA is TGTGCCAGCAGCTTAACTAGCGGGAGCACCGGGGAGCTGTTTTTT.